This TCR beta chain was recorded in a study of blood T cell repertoires in COVID-19 (dated by TCRdb to the early 2020s). Study-level background: Samples covering the acute and convalescent phases of COVID-19 were provided by collaborators in the United States, Italy and Spain. The material from the prospective study consisted of cDNA or gDNA derived from T cells, B-cell-depleted T cells, or PBMCs. The dataset comprised deeply sampled blood TCRbeta repertoires from subjects exposed to, actively infected with, or recovered from COVID-19. The repertoires were made available in a free public database intended to serve as a resource for research on the immune response to SARS-CoV-2. The samples were drawn from two sources: the first 160 participants of the ongoing ImmuneRACE study, and fewer than 1,500 subjects contributed by 6 global collaborators. Sample metadata almost always included a de-identified subject ID, COVID-19 status, age in years and sex. Where HLA class I and class II types were available, the types were taken from metadata supplied by the sample provider, not from assay-based typing. What the work shows at the level of the full study, not this receptor alone: The quantity of clinical and demographic metadata differed by source and by participant and was supplied without curation.

Points on this clone: The antigen it recognizes is unknown. No much larger clone exists at a distance of one base, and base qualities are not known.

Whole blood was collected in K2EDTA tubes by collaborating institutions according to the institutions' own protocols. For TCRbeta analysis, collaborators shipped samples in one of three forms: frozen whole blood, isolated PBMCs, or DNA extracted from either of those sample types. The immunoSEQ Assay, a bias-controlled multiplex PCR, was used to amplify TCRbeta CDR3 regions from genomic DNA. The study's own analysis went as follows. The number of nucleated cells in each sample was estimated by amplification of reference gene primers within the assay. To quantify the absolute abundance of each unique TCRbeta CDR3 rearrangement, sequence reads were collapsed and filtered. For each sample, productive Simpson clonality was calculated as the square root of Simpson's diversity index over productive rearrangements. This is the immuneACCESS table as TCRdb keeps it, with only in-frame sequences that have V and J called. A part of the clones is gone; compared with another copy, unresolved V genes explain less than half, and the rest is unexplained. V and J calls and clone size are given by that table; D and trimming were obtained from the DNA. A total of fewer than 80,000 clones appear in this sample, 75% to 95% of them only once. Less than 9% of the sample belongs to the ten largest clones.

The material sequenced was peripheral blood. The sequence was collected from a human donor in a cohort sampled during active COVID-19.

The CDR3 protein: CASHRRIGLAGGRGTDTQYF. The sequence in DNA is TGTGCCAGCCACAGGAGAATTGGACTAGCGGGGGGCCGAGGCACAGATACGCAGTATTTT. Here the chain combines TRBV28 and TRBJ2-3; 14 central bases correspond to TRBD2. The germline V gene specifies MDHEN as CDR1 and SYDVKM as CDR2. The CDR3 covers 20 residues, taking in both the cysteine and the phenylalanine. This entry keeps only the CDR3 DNA: 60 bases, framed from base 1. Unmatched junction bases come to 17, with V trimmed by 8 bases and J by 1 base. When the CDR3 is completed using the reference TRBV28 and TRBJ2-3 genes on either side, the full variable domain is DVKVTQSSRYLVKRTGEKVFLECVQDMDHENMFWYRQDPGLGLRLIYFSYDVKMKEKGDIPEGYSVSREKKERFSLILESASTNQTSMYLCASHRRIGLAGGRGTDTQYFGPGTRLTVL.